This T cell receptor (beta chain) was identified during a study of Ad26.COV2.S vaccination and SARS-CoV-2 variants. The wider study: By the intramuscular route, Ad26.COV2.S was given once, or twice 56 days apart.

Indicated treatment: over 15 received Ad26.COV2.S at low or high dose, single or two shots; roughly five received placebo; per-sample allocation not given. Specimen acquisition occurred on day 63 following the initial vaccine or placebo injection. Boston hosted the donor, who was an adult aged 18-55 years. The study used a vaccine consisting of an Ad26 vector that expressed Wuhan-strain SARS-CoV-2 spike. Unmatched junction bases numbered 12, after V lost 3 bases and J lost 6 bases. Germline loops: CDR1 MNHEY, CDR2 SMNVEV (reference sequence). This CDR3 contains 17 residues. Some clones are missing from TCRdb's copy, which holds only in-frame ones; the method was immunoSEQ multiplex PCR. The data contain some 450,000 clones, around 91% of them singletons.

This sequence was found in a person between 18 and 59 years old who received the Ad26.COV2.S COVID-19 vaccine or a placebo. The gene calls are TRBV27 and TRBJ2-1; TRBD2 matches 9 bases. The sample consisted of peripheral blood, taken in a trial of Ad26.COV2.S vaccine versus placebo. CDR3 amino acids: CASSFLRLAVISNEQFF. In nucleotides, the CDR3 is TGTGCCAGCAGTTTCCTTCGACTAGCGGTCATATCCAATGAGCAGTTCTTC.